This entry features one T cell receptor beta chain sequence. Germline CDR1 and CDR2: ENHRY and SYGVKD. The V and J ends lost 10 bases and 6 bases, in that order; junction bases with no gene match: 18. CDR3 length: 16 amino acids. These data are taken from a study of blood T cell repertoires in COVID-19. Across the study: The samples span acute and convalescent COVID-19 from the United States, Italy and Spain. PBMCs, B-cell-depleted T cells, or T cells provided the cDNA or gDNA that made up the material.

The protocol was immunoSEQ multiplex PCR, while the TCRdb copy is restricted to in-frame clones and leaves out a portion. Among approximately 380,000 clones listed, approximately 93% were seen once. The study assigned cohorts using participant-reported clinical history. No more than 2 weeks before study entry, exposed participants had met a case of COVID-19. The V gene is TRBV10-3, the J gene TRBJ1-5, with 7 bases identical to TRBD1. The TCR comes from a middle-aged woman who had been exposed to COVID-19. Sequencing was done on a sample of PBMCs or T cells enriched from blood (not recorded which). CDR3 DNA: TGTGCCACGGGCAGGGGGGTTCCCAGCCAGAGTCAGCCCCAGCATTTT. As protein: CATGRGVPSQSQPQHF.